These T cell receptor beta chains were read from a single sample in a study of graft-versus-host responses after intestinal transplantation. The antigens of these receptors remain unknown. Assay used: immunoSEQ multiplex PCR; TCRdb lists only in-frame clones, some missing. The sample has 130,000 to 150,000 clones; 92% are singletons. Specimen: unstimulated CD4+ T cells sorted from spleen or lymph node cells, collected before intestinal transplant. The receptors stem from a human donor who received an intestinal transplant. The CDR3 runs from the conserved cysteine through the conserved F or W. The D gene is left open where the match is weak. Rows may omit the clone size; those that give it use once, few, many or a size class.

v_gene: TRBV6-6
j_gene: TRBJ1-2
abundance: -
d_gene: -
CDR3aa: CASRKDTNYGYTF
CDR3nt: TGTGCCAGCAGGAAGGACACGAACTATGGCTACACCTTC

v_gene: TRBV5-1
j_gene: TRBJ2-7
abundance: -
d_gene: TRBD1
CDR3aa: CASSLDGTGVYEQYF
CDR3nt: TGCGCCAGCAGCTTGGATGGGACAGGGGTTTACGAGCAGTACTTC

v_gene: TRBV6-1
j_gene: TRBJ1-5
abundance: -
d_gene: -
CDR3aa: CAISSEGGNQPQHF
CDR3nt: TGTGCCATCTCCTCCGAGGGGGGCAATCAGCCCCAGCATTTT

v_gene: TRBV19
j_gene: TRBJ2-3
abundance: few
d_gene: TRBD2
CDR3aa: CASSWTSGSTDTQYF
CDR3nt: TGTGCCAGTAGTTGGACTAGCGGGAGCACAGATACGCAGTATTTT

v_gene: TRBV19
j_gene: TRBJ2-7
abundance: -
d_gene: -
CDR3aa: CASSMRQMNYEQYF
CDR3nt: TGTGCCAGTAGTATGAGGCAAATGAACTACGAGCAGTACTTC

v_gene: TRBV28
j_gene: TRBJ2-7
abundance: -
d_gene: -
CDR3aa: CASSFKSTGFYEQYF
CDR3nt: TGTGCCAGCAGTTTTAAGTCTACCGGATTCTACGAGCAGTACTTC

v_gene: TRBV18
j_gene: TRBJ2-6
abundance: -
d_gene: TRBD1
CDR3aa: CASSPTQGASGANVLTF
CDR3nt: TGTGCCAGCTCACCGACTCAGGGGGCTTCGGGGGCCAACGTCCTGACTTTC

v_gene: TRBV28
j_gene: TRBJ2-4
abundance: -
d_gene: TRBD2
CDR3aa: CASSLTSGLAKNIQYF
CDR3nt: TGTGCCAGCAGTTTAACTAGCGGATTAGCCAAAAACATTCAGTACTTC

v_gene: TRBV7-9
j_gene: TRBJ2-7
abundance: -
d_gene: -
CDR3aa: CASRPGWGDTGHLEEQYF
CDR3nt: TGTGCCAGCCGCCCGGGTTGGGGGGACACGGGGCACCTGGAGGAGCAGTACTTC

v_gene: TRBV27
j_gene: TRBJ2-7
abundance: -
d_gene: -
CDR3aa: CASGLYEQYF
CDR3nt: TGTGCCAGCGGACTGTACGAGCAGTACTTC

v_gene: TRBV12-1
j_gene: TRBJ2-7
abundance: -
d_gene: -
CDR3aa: CASSPQRYEQYF
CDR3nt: TGTGCCAGCAGCCCGCAGCGGTACGAGCAGTACTTC

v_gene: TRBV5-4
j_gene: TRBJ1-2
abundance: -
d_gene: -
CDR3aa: CASSLDRGGGYTF
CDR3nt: TGTGCCAGCAGCTTGGATAGGGGAGGCGGCTACACCTTC

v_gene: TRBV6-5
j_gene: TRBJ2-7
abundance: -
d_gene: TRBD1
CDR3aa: CASRTGAHEQYF
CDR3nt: TGTGCCAGCAGGACAGGGGCTCACGAGCAGTACTTC

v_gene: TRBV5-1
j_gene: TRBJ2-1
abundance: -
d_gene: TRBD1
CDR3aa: CASSLGQGYNEQFF
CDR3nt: TGCGCCAGCAGCTTGGGACAGGGTTACAATGAGCAGTTCTTC

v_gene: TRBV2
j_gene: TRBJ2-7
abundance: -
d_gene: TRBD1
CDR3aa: CASTTTVGTGVYEQYF
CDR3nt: TGTGCCAGCACTACAACGGTAGGGACAGGGGTCTACGAGCAGTACTTC

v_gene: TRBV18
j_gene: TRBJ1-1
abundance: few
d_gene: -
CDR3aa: CASSPVADLMNTEAFF
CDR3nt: TGTGCCAGCTCACCAGTAGCAGACCTAATGAACACTGAAGCTTTCTTT

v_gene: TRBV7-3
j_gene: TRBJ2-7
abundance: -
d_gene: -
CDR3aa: CASSLIGPGPTEYEQYF
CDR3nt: TGTGCCAGCAGCTTAATAGGGCCAGGGCCCACGGAGTACGAGCAGTACTTC

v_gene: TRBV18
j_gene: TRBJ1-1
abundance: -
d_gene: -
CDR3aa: CASSPGQGAFF
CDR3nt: TGTGCCAGCTCACCGGGGCAGGGAGCTTTCTTT

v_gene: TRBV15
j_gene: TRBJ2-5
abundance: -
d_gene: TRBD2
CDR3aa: CATSSHGLAGWTQYF
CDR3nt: TGTGCCACCAGCAGTCACGGACTAGCGGGATGGACCCAGTACTTC

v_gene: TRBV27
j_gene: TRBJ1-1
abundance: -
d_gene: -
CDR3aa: CASSLSRGLEAFF
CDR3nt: TGTGCCAGCAGTTTATCGCGGGGACTGGAAGCTTTCTTT

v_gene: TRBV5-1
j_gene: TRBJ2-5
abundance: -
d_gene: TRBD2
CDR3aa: CASTETPGTSQETQYF
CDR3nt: TGCGCCAGCACTGAAACCCCAGGGACTAGCCAAGAGACCCAGTACTTC

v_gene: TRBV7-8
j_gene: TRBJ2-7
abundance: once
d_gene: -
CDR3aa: CASSLGGRGPTYEQYF
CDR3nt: TGTGCCAGCAGTCTGGGGGGAAGAGGTCCCACCTACGAGCAGTACTTC

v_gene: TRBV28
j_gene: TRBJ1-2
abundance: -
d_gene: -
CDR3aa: CASSLPGTGRWGYGYTF
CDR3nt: TGTGCCAGCAGTTTACCGGGAACAGGGAGATGGGGCTATGGCTACACCTTC

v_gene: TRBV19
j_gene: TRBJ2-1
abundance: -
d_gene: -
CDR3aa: CASSIVVGSSYNEQFF
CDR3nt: TGTGCCAGTAGTATCGTGGTGGGATCTTCCTACAATGAGCAGTTCTTC

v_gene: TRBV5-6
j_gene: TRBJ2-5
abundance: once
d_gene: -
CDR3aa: CASSFGRQETQYF
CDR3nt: TGTGCCAGCAGCTTCGGCCGGCAAGAGACCCAGTACTTC

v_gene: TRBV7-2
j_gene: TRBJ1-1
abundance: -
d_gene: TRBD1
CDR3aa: CASSNRQGLSTEAFF
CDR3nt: TGTGCCAGCAGCAACCGACAGGGACTTAGCACTGAAGCTTTCTTT

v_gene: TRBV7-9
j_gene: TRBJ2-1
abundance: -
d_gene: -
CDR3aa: CASRVSNEQFF
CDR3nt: TGTGCCAGCAGAGTAAGCAATGAGCAGTTCTTC

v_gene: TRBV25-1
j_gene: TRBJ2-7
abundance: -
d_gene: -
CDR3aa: CASSDLRPYEQYF
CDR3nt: TGTGCCAGCAGTGATTTAAGACCCTACGAGCAGTACTTC

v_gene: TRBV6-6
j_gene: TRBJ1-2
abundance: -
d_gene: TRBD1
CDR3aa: CASSLDRGVYGYTF
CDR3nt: TGTGCCAGCAGCCTAGACAGGGGGGTATATGGCTACACCTTC

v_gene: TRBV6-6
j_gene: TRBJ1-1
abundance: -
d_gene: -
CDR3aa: CASSYPPAQLNTEAFF
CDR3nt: TGTGCCAGCAGCTACCCACCGGCCCAATTGAACACTGAAGCTTTCTTT

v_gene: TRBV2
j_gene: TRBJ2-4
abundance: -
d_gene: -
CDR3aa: CASRGRLWYF
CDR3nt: TGTGCCAGCAGAGGCCGGCTTTGGTACTTC

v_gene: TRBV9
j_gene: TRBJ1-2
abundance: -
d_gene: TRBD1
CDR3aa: CASSVDEGQNYGYTF
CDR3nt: TGTGCCAGCAGCGTAGATGAGGGACAGAACTATGGCTACACCTTC

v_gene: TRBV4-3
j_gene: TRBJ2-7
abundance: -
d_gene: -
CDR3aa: CASSQVGGNYEQYF
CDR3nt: TGCGCCAGCAGCCAAGTTGGCGGGAACTACGAGCAGTACTTC

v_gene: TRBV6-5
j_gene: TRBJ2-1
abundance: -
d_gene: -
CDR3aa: CASGRNNEQFF
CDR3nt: TGTGCCAGCGGTAGGAACAATGAGCAGTTCTTC

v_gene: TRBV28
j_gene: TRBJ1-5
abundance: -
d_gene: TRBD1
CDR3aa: CASSLTGGQPQHF
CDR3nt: TGTGCCAGCAGCCTGACAGGGGGTCAGCCCCAGCATTTT

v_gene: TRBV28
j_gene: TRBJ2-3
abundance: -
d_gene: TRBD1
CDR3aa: CASRSTGWSTDTQYF
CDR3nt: TGTGCCAGCAGGTCGACAGGGTGGAGCACAGATACGCAGTATTTT

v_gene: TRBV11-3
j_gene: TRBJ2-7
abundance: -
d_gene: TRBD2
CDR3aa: CASRRTSGSLTYEQYF
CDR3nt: TGTGCCAGCAGACGGACTAGCGGGAGTTTAACCTACGAGCAGTACTTC